A single sample is the source of the 26 T cell receptor beta chains below, sequenced in a study of cytomegalovirus exposure and HLA in healthy donors (dated by TCRdb to the late 2010s). Libraries were built with the immunoSEQ multiplex PCR assay. The multiplex PCR relied on a mix of 60 forward primers for TCR Vbeta segments and 13 reverse primers for TCR Jbeta segments. TCRdb carries this immuneACCESS record with in-frame sequences only. Its versions omit some clonotypes, under half of them owing to an unresolved V gene in the studies checked, with the rest unexplained. The sample has more than 150,000 clones on record, 75% to 85% of them singletons. Together, the top ten hold under 0.85% of the sample. Sequencing was performed on PBMCs. The source is a boy between 10 and 17 years old in good health and CMV-seronegative.

The chain is built from TRBV7-8 and TRBJ2-5, with 7 positions matching TRBD1. Germline V gene data show CDR1 as SGHVS and CDR2 as FQNEAQ. The trim removed 7 bases at V and 4 bases at J, leaving 12 bases unmatched. This CDR3 has 15 amino acids. CDR3 nucleotide sequence: TGTGCCAGCAACGAGGGGGCTAGCCGGACAGAGACCCAGTACTTC. Protein sequence: CASNEGASRTETQYF.

The chain couples TRBV4-1 to TRBJ1-2; 9 positions agree with TRBD1. This CDR3 comprises 14 residues. Per germline, CDR1 MGHRA and CDR2 YSYEKL. J was trimmed by 5 bases and V by 4 bases; bases with no gene match: 5. CDR3 in amino acids: CASSLGTGSYGYTF. DNA of the CDR3: TGCGCCAGCAGCCTGGGGACAGGGAGTTATGGCTACACCTTC.

There are a few counts of this clone. The chain links TRBV6-1 to TRBJ2-5, with 12 bases lining up with TRBD1. TRBJ2-7 explains the end of the DNA better; the J call may be wrong. The germline gives CDR1 MNHNS, CDR2 SASEGT. CDR3 length equals 17 residues. The CDR3 bases are TGTGCCAGCAGTGGGACGGGACAGGGGGCGAGACGCTACGAGCAGTACTTC. Translating gives CASSGTGQGARRYEQYF.

This sequence joins TRBV7-9 and TRBJ1-2, with a weak D call TRBD1 (6 bases). The CDR3 runs to 13 residues. The germline CDR1 and CDR2 sequences are SEHNR and FQNEAQ (reference sequence). V gave up 5 bases and J gave up 4 bases, with 11 bases separating them. The CDR3 bases are TGTGCCAGCAGCCCAGGGACACCCTATGGCTACACCTTC. The encoded protein is CASSPGTPYGYTF.

The chain couples TRBV5-1 to TRBJ2-7; 9 positions match TRBD2. This CDR3 contains 14 residues. CDR1 SGHRS and CDR2 YFSETQ come from the germline V gene. Losses at the gene ends were 0 bases for V and 4 bases for J; bases not matched to a gene: 2. This chain's CDR3 is CASSLGSGRYEQYF. The CDR3 DNA reads TGCGCCAGCAGCTTGGGTAGCGGGAGATACGAGCAGTACTTC.

J is TRBJ2-3 and V is TRBV27; 9 nucleotides match TRBD2. The CDR3 covers 15 residues. In germline, CDR1 is MNHEY, CDR2 SMNVEV (reference sequence). J was trimmed by 0 bases and V by 7 bases; bases with no gene match: 5. In DNA, the CDR3 is TGTGCCAGCACAATGACTAGCGGCAGCACAGATACGCAGTATTTT. Protein: CASTMTSGSTDTQYF.

This sequence joins TRBV30 and TRBJ1-2; perhaps TRBD1 as D (6 bases). This CDR3 has 15 amino acids. CDR1 is GTSNPN and CDR2 is SVGIG in the germline V gene (reference sequence). Trimming shortened V by 5 bases and J by 7 bases, and 23 bases separated the two germline ends. The CDR3 region is CAWSKRRAGDVGYTF. The CDR3, as DNA: TGTGCCTGGTCGAAGAGACGGGCAGGGGATGTTGGCTACACCTTC.

The J gene is TRBJ1-2, the V gene TRBV2; D remains ambiguous. Germline V gene data show CDR1 as SNHLY and CDR2 as FYNNEI. Between the trimmed V and J ends, which lost 4 bases and 0 bases, there was a span of 6 bases. The CDR3 loop spans 13 amino acids. This chain's CDR3 is CASSAVSNYGYTF. As DNA, the CDR3 is TGTGCCAGCAGTGCGGTCTCTAACTATGGCTACACCTTC.

The chain employs TRBV18 and TRBJ2-2; 7 bases are a match to TRBD1. Trimming removed 3 bases from V and 1 base from J; junction bases left unmatched: 5. Germline V CDR1 and CDR2: KGHSH, LQKENI. The CDR3 is made up of 16 amino acids. CDR3 loop: CASSPPGTVNTGELFF. The CDR3 bases are TGTGCCAGCTCACCTCCAGGGACAGTGAACACCGGGGAGCTGTTTTTT.

The chain is built from TRBV5-1 and TRBJ1-1; 9 nucleotides align to TRBD1. V shed 0 bases, J shed 0 bases, and the junction held 9 bases outside the gene matches. CDR1 and CDR2 from the germline V gene are SGHRS and YFSETQ. The CDR3 is made up of 18 amino acids. This CDR3 is CASSLGRGQGSLNTEAFF. CDR3 DNA sequence: TGCGCCAGCAGCTTGGGTCGCGGACAGGGGTCGTTGAACACTGAAGCTTTCTTT.

This chain connects TRBV19 to TRBJ1-5; D not certain. This CDR3 has 16 residues. V lost 3 bases and J lost 2, with 14 bases in between. Per the germline V gene, CDR1 is LNHDA and CDR2 is SQIVND (reference sequence). The CDR3 here is CASSMVQVGGNQPQHF. CDR3 in DNA: TGTGCCAGTAGTATGGTGCAGGTCGGCGGCAATCAGCCCCAGCATTTT.

This chain joins TRBV5-1 and TRBJ1-1; 11 nucleotides line up with TRBD1. The V segment lost 5 bases and the J segment 4 bases; nucleotides outside the gene matches: 16. From germline, CDR1 is SGHRS and CDR2 YFSETQ. The CDR3 contains 18 residues. CDR3 nucleotide sequence: TGCGCCAGCAGGATCGATGTACGGGACAGGGGGGTAGTCACTGAAGCTTTCTTT. Translation: CASRIDVRDRGVVTEAFF.

About this clone itself: Compared with germline, one end of the junction differs, possibly owing to a read error. The chain joins TRBV7-9 to TRBJ1-2, with no clear D. The length of the CDR3 is 18 residues. Germline V gives CDR1 SEHNR, CDR2 FQNEAQ (reference sequence). In DNA, the CDR3 is TGTTCCAGCAGCTTAGCTTTATCTGGACTGCCAGCGTCCTATGGCTACACCTTC. The encoded protein is CSSSLALSGLPASYGYTF. The variable domain in full, completed from reference TRBV7-9 and TRBJ1-2, reads DTGVSQNPRHKITKRGQNVTFRCDPISEHNRLYWYRQTLGQGPEFLTYFQNEAQLEKSRLLSDRFSAERPKGSFSTLEIQRTEQGDSAMYLCSSSLALSGLPASYGYTFGSGTRLTVV.

This clone was picked up a small number of times. The V call is TRBV6-5, the J call TRBJ1-1, with D perhaps matching TRBD1 (5 bases). The CDR3 covers 10 residues. Germline V gene sequence: CDR1 MNHEY, CDR2 SVGAGI. The germline V and J ends were trimmed by 8 bases and 7 bases, with 8 bases remaining between them. The CDR3 sequence is CASGRVEAFF. CDR3 bases: TGTGCCAGCGGCAGGGTTGAAGCTTTCTTT.

V gene TRBV11-2 combines with J gene TRBJ1-2; perhaps TRBD1 as D (5 bases). Trimming took 0 bases from V and 2 from J, leaving 10 bases between them. Germline V gene sequence: CDR1 SGHAT, CDR2 FQNNGV. The CDR3 sequence is 15 residues long. The CDR3 reads CASSLDRGENYGYTF. The CDR3 nucleotides are TGTGCCAGCAGCTTAGATCGGGGGGAAAACTATGGCTACACCTTC.

This chain connects TRBV12-5 to TRBJ1-5; 7 bases line up with TRBD1. V was clipped by 5 bases and J by 4 bases; unmatched bases: 5. The CDR3 contains 14 residues. Germline V gene lookup returns CDR1 LGHNT and CDR2 FRNRAP. The CDR3 reads CASGQNRGNQPQHF. The CDR3 DNA sequence: TGTGCTAGTGGTCAAAACAGGGGTAATCAGCCCCAGCATTTT.

This clone was seen more than once but under ten times. The chain has TRBV19 and TRBJ1-5, with 7 bases fitting TRBD1. The CDR3 loop spans 15 amino acids. Germline values: CDR1 LNHDA, CDR2 SQIVND (reference sequence). Losses at the gene ends were 6 bases for V and 4 bases for J; bases not matched to a gene: 9. CDR3 amino acids: CASRVQGKGNQPQHF. In DNA, the CDR3 is TGTGCCAGTAGGGTACAGGGGAAAGGGAATCAGCCCCAGCATTTT.

The CDR3 sequence is CASSPRWGVLATEAFF. Written as DNA, the CDR3 is TGCGCCAGCAGCCCCCGGTGGGGGGTGTTGGCCACTGAAGCTTTCTTT. V usage is TRBV5-1 and J usage is TRBJ1-1; D might be TRBD1 (5 bases). Trimming removed 4 bases at V and 4 bases at J, with 20 bases between. CDR3 length: 16 amino acids. The germline gives CDR1 SGHRS, CDR2 YFSETQ.

This clone turned up a few times. The chain recombines TRBV19 with TRBJ1-2; possible D gene TRBD1, 5 bases. V was clipped by 6 bases and J by 8 bases, with 16 bases between them. This CDR3 has 13 residues. CDR1 is LNHDA and CDR2 is SQIVND in the germline V gene (reference sequence). The CDR3 nucleotides are TGTGCCAGTAGGGCCCTCGGGGGACGGGGCTACACCTTC. Its translation is CASRALGGRGYTF.

The chain couples TRBV11-3 to TRBJ2-5; no definite D call. Germline lookup yields CDR1 SGHNT and CDR2 YENEEA. The CDR3 runs to 15 residues. Trimming pared 1 base from V and 2 bases from J, leaving 11 bases between. DNA of the CDR3: TGTGCCAGCAGCTTAGGCGGAGCCGAGCAAGAGACCCAGTACTTC. The encoded protein is CASSLGGAEQETQYF.

The chain recombines TRBV6-5 with TRBJ1-2, with 10 bases fitting TRBD1. Trimming at V came to 6 bases and at J to 4 bases, leaving 8 bases not matched to a gene. Germline assignment: CDR1 MNHEY and CDR2 SVGAGI. There are 15 residues in the CDR3. The CDR3 loop reads CASRRADRGLYGYTF. The CDR3 coding sequence is TGTGCCAGCAGGAGGGCAGACAGGGGGCTCTATGGCTACACCTTC.

This clone was counted once. The J gene is TRBJ2-3, the V gene TRBV4-1; 7 bases are a match to TRBD1. This CDR3 has 17 amino acids. The V segment lost 3 bases and the J segment 0 bases; nucleotides outside the gene matches: 9. Germline CDR1 is MGHRA and CDR2 is YSYEKL. The CDR3 DNA sequence: TGCGCCAGCAGCCATCGCCGGGACAGATCTAGCACAGATACGCAGTATTTT. Translating it yields CASSHRRDRSSTDTQYF.

This clone has more than one count but fewer than ten. In DNA, the CDR3 is TGCGCCAGCAGCCCGGGACAGGGAGGCGAAAAACTGTTTTTT. Amino acid sequence: CASSPGQGGEKLFF. The chain joins TRBV4-1 to TRBJ1-4, with 9 nucleotides matching TRBD1. The V segment lost 4 bases and the J segment 8 bases; nucleotides outside the gene matches: 5. Germline CDR1 and CDR2: MGHRA and YSYEKL. The CDR3 has 14 amino acids.

V is TRBV7-2 and J is TRBJ2-3; 12 positions match TRBD2. The J segment lost 5 bases and the V segment lost 7 bases, leaving 10 bases of the junction unmatched. This CDR3 region has 16 residues. CDR1 is SGHTA and CDR2 is FQGNSA in the germline V gene. DNA for the CDR3: TGTGCCAGCAACATGGCTAGCGGGAGGGCCGGAGATACGCAGTATTTT. It specifies CASNMASGRAGDTQYF.

This chain connects TRBV7-3 to TRBJ1-2; D remains ambiguous. Germline V gene data show CDR1 as SGHTA and CDR2 as FQGTGA. V lost 2 bases and J lost 4, with 17 bases in between. This CDR3 has 16 residues. CDR3 sequence reads: CASSLLGPGSGYGYTF. CDR3 sequence (DNA): TGTGCCAGCAGCTTATTAGGTCCGGGTAGCGGCTATGGCTACACCTTC.

The CDR3: CASKGGQVSNQPQHF. The CDR3 nucleotides read TGTGCCAGTAAGGGCGGGCAGGTGAGCAATCAGCCCCAGCATTTT. This chain joins TRBV19 and TRBJ1-5; D is uncertain. CDR1 is LNHDA, CDR2 SQIVND, per germline (reference sequence). This CDR3 is 15 amino acids long. V shed 7 bases and J shed 1 base, with 14 bases lying between them.